One sample yielded the 5 T cell receptor beta chains listed below, sequenced in a study of cytomegalovirus exposure and HLA in healthy donors. The PCR employed 60 Vbeta primers together with 13 Jbeta primers. Only in-frame clones appear in the TCRdb table, and some are missing; sequencing was by immunoSEQ multiplex PCR. The sample lists approximately 200,000 clones, more than 75% occurring once. What was sequenced was PBMCs. Source of these receptors: a woman in her 50s in good health and CMV-seropositive.

The chain employs TRBV7-9 and TRBJ2-2; D might be TRBD2 (5 bases). V gave up 5 bases and J gave up 7 bases, with 14 bases separating them. Germline lookup yields CDR1 SEHNR and CDR2 FQNEAQ (reference sequence). The CDR3 length is 14 residues. DNA for the CDR3: TGTGCCAGCAGCCCGTTCCTCGAGGGCGGGGAGCTGTTTTTT. It translates to CASSPFLEGGELFF.

The genes are TRBV7-9 and TRBJ2-7; TRBD2 matches 8 bases. Germline V gene lookup returns CDR1 SEHNR and CDR2 FQNEAQ (reference sequence). This CDR3 spans 14 amino acids. V lost 1 base to trimming and J lost 2 bases; unmatched junction nucleotides: 1. Here the CDR3 DNA reads TGTGCCAGCAGCTTAGGCGGGAGGCCCTACGAGCAGTACTTC. It is translated as CASSLGGRPYEQYF.

This rearrangement joins TRBV6-1 to TRBJ2-1, with D possibly matching TRBD2 (5 bases). Trimming cost V 7 bases and J 10 bases, with 17 bases left between them. The germline V gene encodes CDR1 MNHNS and CDR2 SASEGT. The CDR3 is made up of 13 amino acids. The CDR3 loop reads CASTSVQRGEQFF. For the CDR3, the DNA is TGTGCCAGCACCTCGGTTCAAAGAGGGGAGCAGTTCTTC.

The chain recombines TRBV20-1 with TRBJ2-1; possibly TRBD2 for D (5 bases). V was clipped by 3 bases and J by 8 bases, with 8 bases between them. In germline, CDR1 is DFQATT, CDR2 SNEGSKA (reference sequence). This CDR3 region has 11 residues. The CDR3 reads CSARPGDEQFF. CDR3 nucleotides: TGCAGTGCTAGGCCCGGGGATGAGCAGTTCTTC.

Concerning this clone itself: Other DNA sequences within the sample encode an identical CDR3. The chain has TRBV7-6 and TRBJ2-1; maybe TRBD2 (5 bases). V gave up 4 bases and J gave up 9 bases, with 7 bases separating them. Germline V gene lookup returns CDR1 SGHVS and CDR2 FNYEAQ. This CDR3 comprises 11 residues. The CDR3 region is CASSSGGEQFF. The CDR3 region has the DNA TGTGCCAGCAGCTCCGGAGGTGAGCAGTTCTTC.